This T cell receptor beta chain is from a study of T cell repertoires and HLA-DP antigens. Notes on the study in general: Naive and memory CD4+ cells were analysed together, not apart.

A word on this clone: Its antigen is currently unknown.

Produced via immunoSEQ multiplex PCR; TCRdb's table is partial and in-frame only. The profile shows about 110,000 clones, 92% of them singletons. The CDR3 runs to 15 residues. Germline loops: CDR1 SNHLY, CDR2 FYNNEI. Germline trimming cut 3 bases from V and 8 bases from J; bases unmatched to any gene: 10. What was sequenced was CD4+ T cells from PBMCs. The TCR comes from a woman in her late teens or twenties in good health and CMV-seronegative. This rearrangement joins TRBV2 to TRBJ2-1, with 7 positions matching TRBD1. CDR3 residues: CASSDPGQFGYEQFF. CDR3 nucleotides: TGTGCCAGCAGTGATCCGGGACAGTTCGGGTATGAGCAGTTCTTC.